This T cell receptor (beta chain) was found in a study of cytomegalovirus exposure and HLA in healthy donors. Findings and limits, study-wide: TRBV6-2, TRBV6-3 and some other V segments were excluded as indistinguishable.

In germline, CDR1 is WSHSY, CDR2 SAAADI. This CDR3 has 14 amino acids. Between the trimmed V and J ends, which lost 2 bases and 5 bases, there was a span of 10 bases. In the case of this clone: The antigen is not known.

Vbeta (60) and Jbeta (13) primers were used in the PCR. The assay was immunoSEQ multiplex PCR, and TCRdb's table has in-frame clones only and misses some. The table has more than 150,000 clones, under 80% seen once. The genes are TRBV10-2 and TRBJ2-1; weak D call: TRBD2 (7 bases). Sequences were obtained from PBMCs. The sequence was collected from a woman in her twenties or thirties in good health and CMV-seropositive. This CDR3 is CASSERGADNEQFF. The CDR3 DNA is TGCGCCAGCAGTGAGCGGGGGGCCGACAATGAGCAGTTCTTC.